This T cell receptor (beta chain) is from a study of blood T cell repertoires in COVID-19. Whole-study context: Specimens from acute and convalescent COVID-19 originated in the United States, Italy and Spain. Nucleic acid was either cDNA or gDNA, and it came from T cells, B-cell-depleted T cells, or PBMCs.

The table came from immunoSEQ multiplex PCR; TCRdb's copy has only in-frame clones and leaves some out. The table records about 150,000 clones, roughly 85% of them present only once. CDR3 length equals 15 residues. Losses at the gene ends were 4 bases for V and 3 bases for J; bases not matched to a gene: 6. Germline V gene lookup returns CDR1 SGHNT and CDR2 YYREEE (reference sequence). This clonotype was obtained from a woman aged 55-69 years with COVID-19, enrolled during active disease. The sequenced sample consisted of peripheral blood. V usage is TRBV5-4 and J usage is TRBJ2-1, with 8 positions matching TRBD2. As DNA, the CDR3 is TGTGCCAGCAGCCCTCTAGCGGGTCTCTACAATGAGCAGTTCTTC. Translating gives CASSPLAGLYNEQFF.